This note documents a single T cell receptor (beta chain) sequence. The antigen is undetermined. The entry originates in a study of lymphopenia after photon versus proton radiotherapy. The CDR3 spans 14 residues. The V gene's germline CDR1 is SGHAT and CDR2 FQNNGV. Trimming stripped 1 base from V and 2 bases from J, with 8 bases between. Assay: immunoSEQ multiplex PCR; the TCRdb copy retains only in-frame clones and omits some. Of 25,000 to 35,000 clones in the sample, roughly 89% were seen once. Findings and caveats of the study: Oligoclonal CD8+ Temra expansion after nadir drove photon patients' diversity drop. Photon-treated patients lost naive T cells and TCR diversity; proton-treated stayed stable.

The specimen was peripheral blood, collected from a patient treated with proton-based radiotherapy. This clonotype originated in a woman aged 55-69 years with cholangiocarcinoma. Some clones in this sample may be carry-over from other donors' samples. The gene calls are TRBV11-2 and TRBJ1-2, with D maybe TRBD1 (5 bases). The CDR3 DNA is TGTGCCAGCAGCTTAGTTACAGGCAACTATGGCTACACCTTC. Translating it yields CASSLVTGNYGYTF.